This T cell receptor beta chain came from a study of human T cells and chemical hapten exposure listed by TCRdb under 2021. Concerning the study at large: For sensitization, 2% DPC in acetone was applied to a roughly 2 cm by roughly 2 cm area of upper inner arm skin. Throughout the study period of roughly five months, patients also received therapeutic DPC doses to the scalp every week. Libraries were pooled for sequencing, and per-sample TCR yields varied mainly because of small differences in library volumes within the pool. Patch testing was done on the upper back using Finn chambers containing 0.01% DPC, and results were scored after 6 days according to International Contact Dermatitis Research Group standards. Twenty-nine alopecia patients gave blood for TCR sequencing at one to four time points (pre-sensitization, 2, 6 and 24 weeks). Alopecia areata with under or over 50% scalp involvement, alopecia totalis and alopecia universalis were represented in the patient cohort, which was mostly female. Blood samples were taken from patients before sensitization (week 0) and at 2, 6 and about 24 weeks after DPC sensitization. In alopecia patients, the study followed how the peripheral blood TCR repertoire changed in vivo over primary and secondary sensitization to diphenylcyclopropenone (DPC), a hapten.

Summary of the overall study and its limitations: Significantly more large CDR3 similarity clusters were formed by expanded TCRs than by pre-sensitization or healthy control sets, consistent with antigen-driven responses. No change with DPC sensitization was found in the number of TCRs above 1 in 1000 frequency, and no evidence of global repertoire structure alterations was found. All patients had alopecia, a presumed autoimmune disease, so their immune response might differ from that of healthy individuals. Repeated subsampling changed both the strength of the expansion versus patch-test correlation and the threshold at which that correlation became significant. Patch test score correlated positively with the number of PT1 expanded TCRs, reaching significance at thresholds 8, 16 and 32 but not at 4.

Regarding this clonotype: This receptor's antigen is unknown. Base qualities are not at hand, and no much larger clone is one base apart.

The time point label for this specimen denotes: patch test 1, 2 weeks after DPC sensitization. Reading the label with the study, this specimen's treatment or condition is: therapeutic diphenylcyclopropenone sensitization with weekly scalp DPC. Blood at each patch-test visit was drawn before the patch test was applied. To be eligible, patients had to be aged 18 to 70, diagnosed with alopecia and judged suitable for DPC therapy, while pregnant patients were excluded. Total RNA was isolated from unfractionated whole blood collected in Tempus Blood RNA tubes. Libraries were built with RACE. Sequenced on a NextSeq 500. During library preparation, unique molecular identifiers were attached to individual cDNA molecules so that TCRs could be counted in a quantitative, reproducible way. Each blood RNA sample was used to sequence both TCR alpha and TCR beta chains. In the paper's pipeline: A median of roughly 99,000 TCRs per sample was observed, with a range of roughly 20,000 to 750,000. V, J and CDR3 annotation of the TCR reads was carried out using the Decombinator software suite. For PS versus PT1 abundance plots, all samples were subsampled to the same number of TCRs (28,000). Expanded TCRs were defined as absent before sensitization and observed at least eight times at the 2-week time point. Clones were called with MiXCR by TCRdb after fastp trimmed the public reads at Q25, and only in-frame beta chains were retained. Under each unique CDR3 protein, matching rows form one entry showing the most common genes and DNA. In this record, the V and J calls reflect TCRdb's handling and not the investigators' own analysis. This sample holds fewer than 200,000 distinct CDR3 sequences; around 24% were observed only once. The leading ten clones occupy approximately 6.7% of the sample.

The germline V gene provides CDR1 SNHLY and CDR2 FYNNEI. Counted from cysteine to phenylalanine, this CDR3 has 10 amino acids. Just the 30-base CDR3 DNA is kept, in frame starting at base 1. V lost 11 bases and J lost 5 bases; the stretch between them is 10 bases long. The sequence was obtained from a woman aged 45-60 years with alopecia areata. Some clones in this sample may be carry-over from other donors' samples. Sample: whole blood, taken in connection with sensitization to the hapten diphenylcyclopropenone (DPC). The chain was built from TRBV2 and TRBJ2-7; TRBD2 is possibly the D segment (5 matching bases). This receptor has the CDR3 CAGRDNEQYF. The DNA sequence follows: TGTGCCGGCCGGGATAACGAGCAGTACTTC.